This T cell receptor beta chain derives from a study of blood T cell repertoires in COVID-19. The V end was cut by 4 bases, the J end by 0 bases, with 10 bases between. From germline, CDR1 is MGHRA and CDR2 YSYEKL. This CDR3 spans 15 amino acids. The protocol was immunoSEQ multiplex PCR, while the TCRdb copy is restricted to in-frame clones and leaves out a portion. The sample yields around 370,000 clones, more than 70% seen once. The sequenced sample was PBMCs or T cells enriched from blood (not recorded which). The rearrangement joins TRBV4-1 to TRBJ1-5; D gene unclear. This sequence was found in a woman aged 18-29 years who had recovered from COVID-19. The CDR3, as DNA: TGCGCCAGCAGCCCTAACTCCCTTAGCAATCAGCCCCAGCATTTT. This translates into CASSPNSLSNQPQHF.